This entry is about one TCR beta chain. Its target is unknown. TCRdb's table, derived via immunoSEQ multiplex PCR, lists solely in-frame clones and lacks some. The sample carries around 200,000 clones, roughly 90% recorded once. These data are taken from a study of T cell responses to AZD1222 COVID-19 vaccine. Broader study findings: An increase in Spike-specific TCR breadth and depth was observed after two AZD1222 doses.

Sequencing used peripheral blood, obtained on day 0 of AZD1222 vaccination. This sequence was found in an adult in good health.

This chain's CDR3 is CASSQFLDSPLHF. CDR3 nucleotides: TGTGCCAGCAGCCAATTCTTAGATTCACCCCTCCACTTT. The chain carries TRBV14 and TRBJ1-6; D gene uncertain. The germline CDR1 and CDR2 sequences are SGHDN and FVKESK. The CDR3 extends over 13 amino acids. The germline V and J ends were trimmed by 2 bases and 8 bases, with 7 bases remaining between them.